This T cell receptor beta chain was recovered during a study of control samples from healthy donors and cancer patients. The data were produced by immunoSEQ multiplex PCR, yet TCRdb's version contains in-frame clones alone and is incomplete. The sample lists about 84,000 clones; approximately 82% were seen once. Deletions cut 2 bases from V and 4 bases from J, with 5 bases between. The CDR3 is 12 residues long. Per germline, CDR1 MGHRA and CDR2 YSYEKL. The clonotype was recovered from a man in his sixties with head and neck cancer. This rearrangement joins TRBV4-1 to TRBJ1-2; no reliable D call. Sequenced sample: PBMCs. The DNA for the CDR3 is TGCGCCAGCAGCCAATCCAGCTATGGCTACACCTTC. It translates to CASSQSSYGYTF.